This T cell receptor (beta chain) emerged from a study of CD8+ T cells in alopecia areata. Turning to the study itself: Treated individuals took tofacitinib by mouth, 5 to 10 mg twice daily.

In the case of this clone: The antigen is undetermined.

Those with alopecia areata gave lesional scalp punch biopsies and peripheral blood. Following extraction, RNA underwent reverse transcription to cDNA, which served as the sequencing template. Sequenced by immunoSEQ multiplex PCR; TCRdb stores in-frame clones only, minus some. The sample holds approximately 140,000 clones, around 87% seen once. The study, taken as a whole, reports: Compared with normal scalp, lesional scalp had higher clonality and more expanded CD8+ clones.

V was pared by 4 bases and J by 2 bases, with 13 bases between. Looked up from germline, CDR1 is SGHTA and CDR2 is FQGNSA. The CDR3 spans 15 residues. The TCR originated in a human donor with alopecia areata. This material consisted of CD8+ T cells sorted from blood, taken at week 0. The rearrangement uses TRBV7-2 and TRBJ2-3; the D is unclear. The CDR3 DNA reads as TGTGCCAGCAGCTACAGCGTGCTGGTCACAGATACGCAGTATTTT. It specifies CASSYSVLVTDTQYF.